This TCR beta chain was retrieved from a study of cytomegalovirus exposure and HLA in healthy donors. Whole-study context: Findings of an earlier analysis included under 140 million unique TCR beta sequences from roughly 200 million T cells. Genotyping showed roughly 81% of hundreds of donors falling in the Caucasian-associated ancestry cluster. General study results and limits: In a later analysis, TCR association rates varied by HLA locus: DRB1 most, HLA-C fewest.

Both 60 Vbeta primers and 13 Jbeta primers went into the PCR. The data were produced by immunoSEQ multiplex PCR, yet TCRdb's version contains in-frame clones alone and is incomplete. The table records some 250,000 clones, approximately 82% of them present only once. Trimming cost V 4 bases and J 1 base, with 8 bases left between them. This CDR3 is 13 amino acids long. Germline V gene sequence: CDR1 SGHRS, CDR2 YFSETQ. Details on this clone: Its antigen remains unidentified. Other DNA sequences in this specimen translate into the identical CDR3.

This TCR derives from a woman aged 55-69 years in good health and CMV-seropositive. Sample: PBMCs. The chain links TRBV5-1 to TRBJ1-2, with D tentatively TRBD1 (5 bases). CDR3 amino acids: CASSPTVNYGYTF. As DNA, the CDR3 is TGCGCCAGCAGCCCGACAGTTAACTATGGCTACACCTTC.